Shown below are 14 T cell receptor beta chains from a single sample sequenced in a study of T-cell memory formation after mild COVID-19. From the 5' RACE reads, TCRdb called clonotypes with MiXCR, one entry per CDR3 protein. The table includes about 340,000 distinct CDR3 sequences, more than 15% detected once. Sequencing was performed on PBMCs or a T cell subset sorted from them (not recorded which). All receptors derive from a young man who had mild COVID-19 (a few samples of this study predate the infection). Cell type and time point are not known.

J is TRBJ1-2 and V is TRBV6-5; D remains unclear. The germline gives CDR1 MNHEY, CDR2 SVGAGI. The CDR3 is 13 residues long. V dropped 3 bases and J dropped 2 bases, with 7 bases sitting between them. CDR3 residues: CASSYLTNYGYTF. The DNA for the CDR3 is TGTGCCAGCAGTTATCTCACGAACTATGGCTACACCTTC.

The V gene is TRBV7-3, the J gene TRBJ1-2, with TRBD1 identical over 9 bases. The CDR3 totals 13 residues. Trimming took 3 bases from V and 8 from J; bases not matched to a gene: 4. Germline CDR1 SGHTA, CDR2 FQGTGA. CDR3: CASSFGTGNGYTF. CDR3 DNA sequence: TGTGCCAGCAGCTTCGGGACAGGGAACGGCTACACCTTC. The whole variable domain, remainder taken from reference TRBV7-3 and TRBJ1-2, is GAGVSQTPSNKVTEKGKYVELRCDPISGHTALYWYRQSLGQGPEFLIYFQGTGAADDSGLPNDRFFAVRPEGSVSTLKIQRTERGDSAVYLCASSFGTGNGYTFGSGTRLTVV.

There are a few counts of this clonotype. V is TRBV2 and J is TRBJ1-3, with a weak D call TRBD1 (5 bases). The CDR3 contains 15 residues. Germline V lookup: CDR1 SNHLY, CDR2 FYNNEI. Trimming took 6 bases from V and 2 from J, leaving 14 bases between them. CDR3 sequence reads: CASRQGVGAGNTIYF. The CDR3 DNA reads as TGTGCCAGCAGGCAGGGAGTGGGCGCTGGAAACACCATATATTTT.

This chain connects TRBV6-2 or TRBV6-3 to TRBJ2-1, with a possible D match to TRBD2 (6 bases). The V gene's germline CDR1 is MNHEY and CDR2 SVGEGT. V shed 2 bases and J shed 4 bases, with 18 bases lying between them. The CDR3 loop spans 17 amino acids. CDR3 bases: TGTGCCAGCAGTTACGGTAGTTTTCGGCGGGGTTACAATGAGCAGTTCTTC. Amino acids: CASSYGSFRRGYNEQFF.

This clonotype was detected a few times. V is TRBV29-1 and J is TRBJ2-5; a possible D gene is TRBD1 (6 bases). With 6 bases removed from V and 2 bases from J, the gap between germline ends came to 16 bases. CDR1 is SQVTM and CDR2 is ANQGSEA in the germline V gene. The CDR3 length is 14 residues. The CDR3 region has the DNA TGCAGCGTAGCCCCCCTGGACAGACAAGAGACCCAGTACTTC. It yields the protein CSVAPLDRQETQYF.

This clonotype was detected many times. The chain recombines TRBV29-1 with TRBJ2-5; D may be TRBD2 (7 bases). The CDR3 has 15 amino acids. The V end lost 6 bases, the J end lost 2 bases, and 19 bases lay between the germline ends. Germline V CDR1 and CDR2: SQVTM, ANQGSEA. Written as DNA, the CDR3 is TGCAGCGTCGATCGGGCGGGGGCTTTACAAGAGACCCAGTACTTC. Translated, it gives CSVDRAGALQETQYF.

The chain carries TRBV7-9 and TRBJ1-6; D is undetermined. V shed 3 bases and J shed 14 bases, with 14 bases lying between them. The CDR3 runs to 13 residues. Germline V lookup: CDR1 SEHNR, CDR2 FQNEAQ (reference sequence). CDR3 sequence (DNA): TGTGCCAGCAGCTTCAGCAGGATCTCAACCCTCCACTTT. It is translated as CASSFSRISTLHF.

The V call is TRBV12-3 or TRBV12-4, the J call TRBJ1-3; no definite D call. Trimming removed 8 bases from V and 0 bases from J, with 11 bases in between. The length of the CDR3 is 14 residues. DNA for the CDR3: TGTGCCAGCTCGACGGCAGGCTCTGGAAACACCATATATTTT. Residues: CASSTAGSGNTIYF.

This chain links TRBV4-2 with TRBJ2-1, with D perhaps TRBD2 (7 bases). The germline V gene has CDR1 LGHNA and CDR2 YNFKEQ. The V gene lost 1 base and the J gene lost 0 bases, with 16 bases spanning the gap. There are 18 residues in the CDR3. CDR3 residues: CASSQGGLRGRSYNEQFF. The CDR3 DNA is TGTGCCAGCAGCCAAGGGGGTCTGCGGGGGCGCTCCTACAATGAGCAGTTCTTC.

This clonotype was seen only a few times. The V and J genes are TRBV2 and TRBJ2-4; perhaps TRBD1 as D (6 bases). This CDR3 has 14 residues. CDR1 is SNHLY and CDR2 is FYNNEI in the germline V gene. The V and J ends lost 0 bases and 8 bases respectively, with 11 bases between them. CDR3 loop: CASSEARGYDIQYF. Written as DNA, the CDR3 is TGTGCCAGCAGTGAAGCCAGGGGATACGACATTCAGTACTTC.

This clonotype was detected only a few times. This CDR3 reads CASSLSIGGNSPLHF. The CDR3 coding sequence is TGTGCCAGCAGTTTAAGTATAGGGGGCAATTCACCCCTCCACTTT. V gene TRBV12-3 or TRBV12-4 combines with J gene TRBJ1-6, with 7 nucleotides matching TRBD1. The V and J ends lost 2 bases and 7 bases, in that order; junction bases with no gene match: 5. This CDR3 contains 15 residues.

This clonotype came up a few times. The chain recombines TRBV7-2 with TRBJ2-1; TRBD2 matches 11 bases. Per germline, CDR1 SGHTA and CDR2 FQGNSA. The CDR3 loop spans 15 amino acids. Losses at the gene ends were 3 bases for V and 7 bases for J; bases not matched to a gene: 5. Written as DNA, the CDR3 is TGTGCCAGCAGCTTGGAGCTAGCGGGGGGAAATGAGCAGTTCTTC. It encodes CASSLELAGGNEQFF. Full variable domain (remainder filled in from reference TRBV7-2 and TRBJ2-1): GAGVSQSPSNKVTEKGKDVELRCDPISGHTALYWYRQSLGQGLEFLIYFQGNSAPDKSGLPSDRFSAERTGGSVSTLTIQRTQQEDSAVYLCASSLELAGGNEQFFGPGTRLTVL.

J is TRBJ2-5 and V is TRBV3-1; 7 bases map to TRBD1. The J call may be in error: the DNA end matches TRBJ1-2 better. In germline, CDR1 is LGHDT, CDR2 YNNKEL (reference sequence). The CDR3 is 11 amino acids. In nucleotides, the CDR3 is TGTGCCAGCAGCCAAGGACAGGGTTACACCTTC. It specifies CASSQGQGYTF.

This rearrangement joins TRBV6-2 or TRBV6-3 to TRBJ1-5, with 7 bases identical to TRBD1. The CDR3 length is 13 residues. From germline, CDR1 is MNHEY and CDR2 SVGEGT. Trimming took 2 bases from V and 8 from J; bases not matched to a gene: 3. DNA for the CDR3: TGTGCCAGCAGTTACGGGACAGAAGAGCCCCAGCATTTT. This encodes CASSYGTEEPQHF.